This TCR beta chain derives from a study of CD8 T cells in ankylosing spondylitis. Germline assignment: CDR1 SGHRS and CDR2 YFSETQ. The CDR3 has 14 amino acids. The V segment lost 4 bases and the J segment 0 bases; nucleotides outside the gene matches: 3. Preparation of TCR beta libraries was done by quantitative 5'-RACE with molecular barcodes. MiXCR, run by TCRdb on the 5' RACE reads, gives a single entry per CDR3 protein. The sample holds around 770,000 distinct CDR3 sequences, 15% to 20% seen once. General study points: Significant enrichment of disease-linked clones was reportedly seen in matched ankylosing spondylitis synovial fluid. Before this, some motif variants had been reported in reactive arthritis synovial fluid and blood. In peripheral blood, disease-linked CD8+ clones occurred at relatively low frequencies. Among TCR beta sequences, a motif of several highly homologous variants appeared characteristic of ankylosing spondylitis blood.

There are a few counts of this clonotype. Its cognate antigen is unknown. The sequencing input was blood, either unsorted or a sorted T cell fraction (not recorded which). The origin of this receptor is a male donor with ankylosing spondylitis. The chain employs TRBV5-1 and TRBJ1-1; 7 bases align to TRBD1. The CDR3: CASSKGALNTEAFF. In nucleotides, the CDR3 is TGCGCCAGCAGCAAGGGGGCCTTGAACACTGAAGCTTTCTTT.